These 19 T cell receptor beta chains originate from one sample sequenced in a study of blood T cell repertoires in COVID-19. The method was immunoSEQ multiplex PCR; TCRdb's version includes in-frame clones alone and lacks a portion of them. In the table there are over 250,000 clones, about 88% of which are singletons. Sequencing used peripheral blood. The receptors come from a human donor with COVID-19, enrolled during active disease. The donor label of this sample is uncertain.

The J gene is TRBJ2-3, the V gene TRBV30; 10 bases map to TRBD2. Trimming at V came to 5 bases and at J to 4 bases, leaving 6 bases not matched to a gene. Looked up from germline, CDR1 is GTSNPN and CDR2 is SVGIG (reference sequence). The CDR3 has 14 amino acids. The CDR3 sequence is CAWSSGGLADTQYF. In nucleotides, the CDR3 is TGTGCCTGGTCTAGCGGGGGCCTCGCAGATACGCAGTATTTT. Variable domain in full (rest from reference TRBV30 and TRBJ2-3): SQTIHQWPATLVQPVGSPLSLECTVEGTSNPNLYWYRQAAGRGLQLLFYSVGIGQISSEVPQNLSASRPQDRQFILSSKKLLLSDSGFYLCAWSSGGLADTQYFGPGTRLTVL.

The rearrangement links TRBV24-1 to TRBJ2-1; 8 bases fit TRBD2. From germline, CDR1 is KGHDR and CDR2 SFDVKD. V was clipped by 4 bases and J by 1 base; unmatched bases: 5. The CDR3 has 16 amino acids. As DNA, the CDR3 is TGTGCCACCAGTGACCGCAGCGGGAGATCCTACAATGAGCAGTTCTTC. Its protein is CATSDRSGRSYNEQFF.

The CDR3 protein is CASSGGQWHQETQYF. CDR3 bases: TGTGCCAGCAGTGGGGGCCAGTGGCACCAAGAGACCCAGTACTTC. This chain links TRBV19 with TRBJ2-5, with D perhaps matching TRBD1 (6 bases). The CDR3 extends over 15 amino acids. V dropped 9 bases and J dropped 0 bases, with 17 bases sitting between them. CDR1 is LNHDA, CDR2 SQIVND, per germline (reference sequence).

The chain combines TRBV7-2 with TRBJ2-7; the match to TRBD1 covers 9 bases. Germline-derived CDR1 and CDR2 are SGHTA and FQGNSA. J gave up 0 bases and V 5 bases, and 5 bases lay outside the gene matches. The CDR3 totals 15 residues. In DNA, the CDR3 is TGTGCCAGCAGCAGAGGGACAGGGATCTCCTACGAGCAGTACTTC. Protein product: CASSRGTGISYEQYF.

V is TRBV7-9 and J is TRBJ2-3, with 9 positions matching TRBD2. The germline gives CDR1 SEHNR, CDR2 FQNEAQ (reference sequence). CDR3 size: 16 residues. V was pared by 3 bases and J by 2 bases, with 6 bases of the junction left unmatched. The CDR3 loop is CASSFALAGPTDTQYF. The CDR3 coding sequence is TGTGCCAGCAGCTTTGCCCTAGCGGGGCCCACAGATACGCAGTATTTT.

This chain joins TRBV20-1 and TRBJ2-5, with TRBD2 matching 11 bases. J lost 5 bases, V lost 3 bases, and 11 bases had no gene match. The CDR3 consists of 16 residues. CDR1 and CDR2 (germline): DFQATT, SNEGSKA (reference sequence). CDR3 amino acids: CSASPSGLAVLETQYF. CDR3 DNA sequence: TGCAGTGCTAGTCCTTCGGGACTAGCGGTATTGGAGACCCAGTACTTC.

V is TRBV18 and J is TRBJ1-5; 7 bases align to TRBD1. The length of the CDR3 is 15 residues. The V and J ends lost 6 bases and 0 bases, in that order; junction bases with no gene match: 5. Per germline, CDR1 KGHSH and CDR2 LQKENI. CDR3 DNA sequence: TGTGCCAGCTCTCGACAGGGCGTTAGCAATCAGCCCCAGCATTTT. As protein: CASSRQGVSNQPQHF.

The chain has TRBV30 and TRBJ2-7, with 7 bases that match TRBD2. In germline, CDR1 is GTSNPN, CDR2 SVGIG (reference sequence). CDR3 length: 17 amino acids. V dropped 2 bases and J dropped 0; count of bases not matched to a gene: 13. Here the CDR3 DNA reads TGTGCCTGGAGTCGGTTTAGGGCTAGCGGACGCTCCTACGAGCAGTACTTC. Its translation: CAWSRFRASGRSYEQYF.

The chain links TRBV7-9 to TRBJ2-3, with 12 bases lining up with TRBD2. Trimming cost V 5 bases and J 1 base; bases outside gene matches: 22. CDR1 is SEHNR, CDR2 FQNEAQ, per germline (reference sequence). The CDR3 is made up of 22 amino acids. The CDR3 sequence is CASSIQGPPLAGGFAGTDTQYF. Here the CDR3 DNA reads TGTGCCAGCAGCATTCAGGGCCCCCCTCTAGCGGGGGGGTTTGCCGGCACAGATACGCAGTATTTT.

The CDR3, as DNA: TGTGCCAGCAGCCGGATACAGGGAGCACAGGAGACCCAGTACTTC. As protein: CASSRIQGAQETQYF. The chain carries TRBV3-1 (or the pseudogene TRBV3-2) and TRBJ2-5; a weak D match, TRBD1 (6 bases). Germline lookup yields CDR1 LGHDT and CDR2 YNNKEL (reference sequence). The CDR3 length is 15 residues. The V gene lost 4 bases and the J gene lost 5 bases, with 17 bases spanning the gap.

The chain links TRBV3-1 (or the pseudogene TRBV3-2) to TRBJ2-5, with TRBD2 as a possible D gene (6 bases). The germline V and J ends were trimmed by 7 bases and 3 bases, with 6 bases remaining between them. The CDR3 length is 11 residues. Germline V gene sequence: CDR1 LGHDT, CDR2 YNNKEL (reference sequence). The CDR3 reads CASKREETQYF. The CDR3 DNA reads as TGTGCCAGCAAGCGGGAAGAGACCCAGTACTTC.

This chain links TRBV19 with TRBJ2-7, with 8 nucleotides matching TRBD1. The V gene end was trimmed by 6 bases and the J gene end by 0 bases; junction bases not matched to a gene: 1. Germline CDR1 and CDR2: LNHDA and SQIVND (reference sequence). CDR3 length: 13 residues. The CDR3 loop reads CASSTGGSYEQYF. For the CDR3, the DNA is TGTGCCAGTAGCACAGGGGGCTCCTACGAGCAGTACTTC.

The rearrangement links TRBV29-1 to TRBJ1-1; D remains unclear. The germline V and J ends were trimmed by 3 bases and 0 bases, with 8 bases remaining between them. The CDR3 runs 13 residues. CDR1 SQVTM and CDR2 ANQGSEA come from the germline V gene. CDR3 in amino acids: CSVEDFMNTEAFF. The CDR3 DNA sequence: TGCAGCGTTGAGGACTTCATGAACACTGAAGCTTTCTTT.

CDR3 nucleotides: TGCGCCAGCAGCCTTCGGACAGGGAGCAATCAGCCCCAGCATTTT. It specifies CASSLRTGSNQPQHF. The V call is TRBV5-1, the J call TRBJ1-5, with 8 bases aligning to TRBD1. The V gene end was trimmed by 4 bases and the J gene end by 1 base; junction bases not matched to a gene: 4. The CDR3 is 15 amino acids. The germline V gene encodes CDR1 SGHRS and CDR2 YFSETQ.

The chain carries TRBV10-3 and TRBJ2-2, with 9 bases aligning to TRBD2. The CDR3 is made up of 16 amino acids. Looked up from germline, CDR1 is ENHRY and CDR2 is SYGVKD. With V trimmed by 2 bases and J by 1 base, 2 bases remained unmatched. The CDR3 loop reads CAISEEAGGNTGELFF. As DNA, the CDR3 is TGTGCCATCAGTGAGGAAGCGGGAGGGAACACCGGGGAGCTGTTTTTT.

This clone was recorded once. This chain joins TRBV29-1 and TRBJ1-2; TRBD1 matches at 11 bases. This CDR3 has 14 residues. Trimming removed 2 bases from V and 7 bases from J; junction bases left unmatched: 6. Germline assignment: CDR1 SQVTM and CDR2 ANQGSEA. The CDR3: CSVERGQGVGGYTF. The DNA for the CDR3 is TGCAGCGTTGAAAGGGGACAGGGGGTTGGTGGCTACACCTTC.

This chain joins TRBV9 and TRBJ1-1; 11 bases map to TRBD1. The CDR3 is 18 residues long. Germline V gene data show CDR1 as SGDLS and CDR2 as YYNGEE. V was clipped by 4 bases and J by 0 bases; unmatched bases: 11. The CDR3 loop reads CASSPVDRGRLVNTEAFF. The CDR3 nucleotides read TGTGCCAGCAGCCCCGTGGACAGGGGGCGGTTAGTGAACACTGAAGCTTTCTTT. Full variable domain (remainder filled in from reference TRBV9 and TRBJ1-1): DSGVTQTPKHLITATGQRVTLRCSPRSGDLSVYWYQQSLDQGLQFLIQYYNGEERAKGNILERFSAQQFPDLHSELNLSSLELGDSALYFCASSPVDRGRLVNTEAFFGQGTRLTVV.

The chain uses TRBV18 and TRBJ2-3; 8 bases are shared with TRBD2. Germline CDR1 reads KGHSH; CDR2 reads LQKENI. The CDR3 runs 16 residues. The J segment lost 2 bases and the V segment lost 1 base, leaving 5 bases of the junction unmatched. Here the CDR3 DNA reads TGTGCCAGCTCACCACGTCCTAGCGGGTACACAGATACGCAGTATTTT. It yields the protein CASSPRPSGYTDTQYF.

This clone is a singleton in its sample. CDR3 sequence reads: CASSQDSQGLAGELFF. DNA for the CDR3: TGCGCCAGCAGCCAAGATAGCCAGGGTTTGGCCGGGGAGCTGTTTTTT. V gene TRBV4-3 combines with J gene TRBJ2-2, with a weak D call TRBD1 (5 bases). This CDR3 comprises 16 residues. The germline V gene has CDR1 LGHNA and CDR2 YSLEER. V gave up 0 bases and J gave up 6 bases, with 14 bases separating them.